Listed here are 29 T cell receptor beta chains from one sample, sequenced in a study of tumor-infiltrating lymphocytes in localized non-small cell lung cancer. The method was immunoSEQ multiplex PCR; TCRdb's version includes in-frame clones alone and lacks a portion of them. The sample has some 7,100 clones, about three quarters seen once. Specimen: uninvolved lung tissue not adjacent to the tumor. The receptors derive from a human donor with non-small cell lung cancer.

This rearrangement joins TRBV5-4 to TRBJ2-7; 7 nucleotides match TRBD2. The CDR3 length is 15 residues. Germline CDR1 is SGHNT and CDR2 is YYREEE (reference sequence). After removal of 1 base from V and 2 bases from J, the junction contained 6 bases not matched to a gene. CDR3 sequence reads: CASSLTREVAYEQYF. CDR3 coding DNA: TGTGCCAGCAGCTTGACCCGGGAGGTGGCCTACGAGCAGTACTTC.

CDR3 nucleotide sequence: TGCGCCAGCAGCCAAGAATCAGCGGGGGACACAGATACGCAGTATTTT. Protein product: CASSQESAGDTDTQYF. The chain recombines TRBV4-3 with TRBJ2-3, with 8 bases fitting TRBD2. The CDR3 contains 16 residues. CDR1 is LGHNA, CDR2 YSLEER, per germline. Trimming removed 0 bases from V and 2 bases from J; junction bases left unmatched: 4.

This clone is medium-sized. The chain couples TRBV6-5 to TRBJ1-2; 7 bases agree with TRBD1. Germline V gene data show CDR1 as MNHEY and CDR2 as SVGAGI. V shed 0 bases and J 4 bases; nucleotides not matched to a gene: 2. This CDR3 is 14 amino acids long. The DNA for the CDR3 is TGTGCCAGCAGTTACTCGGCAGGGGGCTATGGCTACACCTTC. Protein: CASSYSAGGYGYTF.

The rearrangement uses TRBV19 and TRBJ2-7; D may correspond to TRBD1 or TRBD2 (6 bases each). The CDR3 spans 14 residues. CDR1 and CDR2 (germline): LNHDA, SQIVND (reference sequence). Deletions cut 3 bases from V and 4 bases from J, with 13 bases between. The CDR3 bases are TGTGCCAGTAGTATCGGGGGCCAGGGTTACGAGCAGTACTTC. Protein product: CASSIGGQGYEQYF.

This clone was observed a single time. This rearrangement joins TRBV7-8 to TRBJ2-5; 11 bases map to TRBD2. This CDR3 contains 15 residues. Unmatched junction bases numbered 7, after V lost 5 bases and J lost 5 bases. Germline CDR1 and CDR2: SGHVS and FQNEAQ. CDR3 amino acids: CASSRRLAGGETQYF. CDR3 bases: TGTGCCAGCAGCCGTCGGCTAGCGGGGGGTGAGACCCAGTACTTC.

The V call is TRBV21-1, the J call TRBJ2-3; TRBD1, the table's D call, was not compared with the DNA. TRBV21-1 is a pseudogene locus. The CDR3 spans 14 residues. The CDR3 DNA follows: TGTGCCAACTTGGACAGGGGAGTGACAGATACGCAGTATTTT. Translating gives CANLDRGVTDTQYF.

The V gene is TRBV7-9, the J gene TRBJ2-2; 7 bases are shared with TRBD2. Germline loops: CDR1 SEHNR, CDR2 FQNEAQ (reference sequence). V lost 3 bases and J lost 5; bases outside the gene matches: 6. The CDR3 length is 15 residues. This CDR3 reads CASSLSGTSTGELFF. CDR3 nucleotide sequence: TGTGCCAGCAGCTTGAGCGGGACGAGTACCGGGGAGCTGTTTTTT.

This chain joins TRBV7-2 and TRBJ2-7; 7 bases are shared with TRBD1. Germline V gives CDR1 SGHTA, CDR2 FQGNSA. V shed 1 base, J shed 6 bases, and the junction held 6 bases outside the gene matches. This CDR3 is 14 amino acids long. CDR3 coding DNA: TGTGCCAGCAGCTTAGACAACAGGGGACGCGAGCAGTACTTC. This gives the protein CASSLDNRGREQYF.

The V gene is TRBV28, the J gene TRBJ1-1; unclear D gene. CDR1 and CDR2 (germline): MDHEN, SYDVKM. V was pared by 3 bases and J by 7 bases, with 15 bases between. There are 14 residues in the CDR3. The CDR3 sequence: CASSFSGRRNEAFF. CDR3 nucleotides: TGTGCCAGCAGTTTCTCCGGACGGCGGAATGAAGCTTTCTTT.

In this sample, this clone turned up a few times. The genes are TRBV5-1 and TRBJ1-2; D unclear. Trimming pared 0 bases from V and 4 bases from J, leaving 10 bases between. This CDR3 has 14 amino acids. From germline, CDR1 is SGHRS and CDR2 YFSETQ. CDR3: CASSLAVTSYGYTF. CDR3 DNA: TGCGCCAGCAGCTTGGCGGTGACGAGCTATGGCTACACCTTC.

The chain's CDR3 is CASSSTGGREAFF. The CDR3 DNA reads TGTGCCAGCAGTTCCACGGGGGGGCGTGAAGCTTTCTTT. The rearrangement links TRBV6-5 to TRBJ1-1; TRBD1 might be the D (6 bases). V lost 4 bases and J 7 bases, leaving 13 bases between the germline ends. The CDR3 is 13 amino acids. Germline lookup yields CDR1 MNHEY and CDR2 SVGAGI.

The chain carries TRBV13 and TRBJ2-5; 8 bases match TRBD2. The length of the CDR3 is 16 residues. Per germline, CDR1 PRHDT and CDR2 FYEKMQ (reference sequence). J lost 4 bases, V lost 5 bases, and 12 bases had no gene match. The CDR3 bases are TGTGCCAGCAGCACCCTGACTAGCGTGGTCCCAGAGACCCAGTACTTC. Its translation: CASSTLTSVVPETQYF.

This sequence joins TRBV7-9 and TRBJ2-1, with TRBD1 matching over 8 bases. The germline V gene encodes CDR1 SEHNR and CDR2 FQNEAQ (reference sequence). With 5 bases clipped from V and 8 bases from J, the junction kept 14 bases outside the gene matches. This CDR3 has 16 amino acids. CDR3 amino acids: CASSTPRDRWGDEQFF. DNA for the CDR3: TGTGCCAGCAGCACCCCCCGGGACAGGTGGGGGGATGAGCAGTTCTTC.

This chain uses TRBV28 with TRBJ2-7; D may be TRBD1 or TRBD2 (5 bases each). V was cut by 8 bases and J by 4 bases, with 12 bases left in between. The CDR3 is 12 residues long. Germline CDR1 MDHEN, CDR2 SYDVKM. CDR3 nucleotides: TGTGCCAGCGGACGCTGGGGGTACGAGCAGTACTTC. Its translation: CASGRWGYEQYF.

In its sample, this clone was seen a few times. The CDR3 loop reads CASSQDLSDSPLHF. CDR3 bases: TGTGCCAGCAGCCAAGATCTGTCCGATTCACCCCTCCACTTT. The V call is TRBV4-2, the J call TRBJ1-6, with D uncertain. The germline gives CDR1 LGHNA, CDR2 YNFKEQ. V was shortened by 0 bases and J by 8 bases, with 8 bases between the two germline ends. The CDR3 length is 14 residues.

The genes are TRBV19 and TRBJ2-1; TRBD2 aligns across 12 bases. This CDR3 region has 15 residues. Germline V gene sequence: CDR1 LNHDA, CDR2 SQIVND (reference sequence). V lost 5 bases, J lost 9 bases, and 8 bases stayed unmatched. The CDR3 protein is CASSSSSGRASEQFF. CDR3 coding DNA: TGTGCCAGTAGTTCGTCTAGCGGGAGGGCCAGTGAGCAGTTCTTC.

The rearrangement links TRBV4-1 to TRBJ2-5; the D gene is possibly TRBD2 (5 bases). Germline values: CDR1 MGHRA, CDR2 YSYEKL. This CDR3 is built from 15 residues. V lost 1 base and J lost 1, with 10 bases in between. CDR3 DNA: TGCGCCAGCAGCCAAGCGCCTAGCAGCCAAGAGACCCAGTACTTC. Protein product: CASSQAPSSQETQYF.

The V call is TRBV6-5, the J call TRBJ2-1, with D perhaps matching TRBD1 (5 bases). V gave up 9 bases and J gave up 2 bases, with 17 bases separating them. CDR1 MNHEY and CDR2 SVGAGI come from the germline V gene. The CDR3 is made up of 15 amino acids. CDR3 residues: CASAPRTGPYNEQFF. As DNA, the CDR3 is TGTGCCAGTGCACCGAGAACAGGCCCCTACAATGAGCAGTTCTTC.

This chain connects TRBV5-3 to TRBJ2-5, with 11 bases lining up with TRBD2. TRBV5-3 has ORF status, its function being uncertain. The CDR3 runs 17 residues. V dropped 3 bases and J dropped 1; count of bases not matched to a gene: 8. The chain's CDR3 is CARSYPSGGTPQETQYF. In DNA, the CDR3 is TGTGCCAGAAGCTATCCTAGCGGGGGGACCCCCCAAGAGACCCAGTACTTC.

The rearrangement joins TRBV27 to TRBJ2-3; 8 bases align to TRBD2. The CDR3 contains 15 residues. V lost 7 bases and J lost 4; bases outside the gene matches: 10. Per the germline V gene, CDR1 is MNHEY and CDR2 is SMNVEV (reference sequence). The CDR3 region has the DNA TGTGCCAGCACCCAAAGGGCGGGAGGATCAGATACGCAGTATTTT. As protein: CASTQRAGGSDTQYF.

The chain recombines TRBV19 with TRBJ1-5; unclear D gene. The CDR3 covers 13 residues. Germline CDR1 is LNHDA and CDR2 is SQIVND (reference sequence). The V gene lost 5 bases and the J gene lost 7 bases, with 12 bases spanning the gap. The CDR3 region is CASSLGPKQPQHF. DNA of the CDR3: TGTGCCAGTAGTCTTGGACCGAAACAGCCCCAGCATTTT.

This chain's CDR3 is CASSFGRNDQPQHF. The DNA of the CDR3 is TGTGCCAGCAGCTTCGGACGGAATGATCAGCCCCAGCATTTT. The chain uses TRBV9 and TRBJ1-5; no clear D. Trimming pared 4 bases from V and 5 bases from J, leaving 13 bases between. This CDR3 region has 14 residues. From germline, CDR1 is SGDLS and CDR2 YYNGEE.

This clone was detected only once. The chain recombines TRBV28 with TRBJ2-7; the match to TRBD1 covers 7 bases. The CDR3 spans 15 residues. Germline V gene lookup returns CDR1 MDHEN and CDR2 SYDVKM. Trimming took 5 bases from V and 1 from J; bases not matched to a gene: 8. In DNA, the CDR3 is TGTGCCAGCAGTGCCACAGGGGTCCAGTCCTACGAGCAGTACTTC. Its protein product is CASSATGVQSYEQYF.

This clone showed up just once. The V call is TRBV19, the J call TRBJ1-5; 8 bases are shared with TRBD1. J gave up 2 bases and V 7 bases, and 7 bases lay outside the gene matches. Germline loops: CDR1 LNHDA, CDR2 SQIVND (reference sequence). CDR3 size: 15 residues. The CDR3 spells CASKGGQGGNQPQHF. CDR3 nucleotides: TGTGCCAGTAAGGGAGGACAGGGAGGCAATCAGCCCCAGCATTTT.

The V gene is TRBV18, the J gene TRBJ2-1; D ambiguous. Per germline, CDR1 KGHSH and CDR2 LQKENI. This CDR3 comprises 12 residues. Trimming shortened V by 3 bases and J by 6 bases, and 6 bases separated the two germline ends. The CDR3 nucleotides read TGTGCCAGCTCACCGCTAGGCAATGAGCAGTTCTTC. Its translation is CASSPLGNEQFF.

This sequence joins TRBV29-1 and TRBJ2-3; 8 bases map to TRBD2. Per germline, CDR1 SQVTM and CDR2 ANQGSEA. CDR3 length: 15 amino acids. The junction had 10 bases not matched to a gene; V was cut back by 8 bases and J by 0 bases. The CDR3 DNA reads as TGCAGCATCTTAACGGGGGGGGCTAGCACAGATACGCAGTATTTT. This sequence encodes CSILTGGASTDTQYF.

The CDR3 region is CASSSGQGAHEQYF. The DNA of the CDR3 is TGTGCCAGCAGCTCCGGACAGGGGGCCCACGAGCAGTACTTC. The chain carries TRBV7-9 and TRBJ2-7, with 11 bases that match TRBD1. Trimming took 4 bases from V and 5 from J; bases not matched to a gene: 4. Germline lookup yields CDR1 SEHNR and CDR2 FQNEAQ (reference sequence). CDR3 length equals 14 residues.

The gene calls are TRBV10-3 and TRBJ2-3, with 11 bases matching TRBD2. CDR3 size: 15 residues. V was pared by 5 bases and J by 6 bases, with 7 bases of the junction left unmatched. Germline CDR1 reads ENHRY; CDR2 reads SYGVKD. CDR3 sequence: CAISLGTSGVDTQYF. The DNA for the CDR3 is TGTGCCATCAGTCTAGGGACTAGCGGCGTTGATACGCAGTATTTT.

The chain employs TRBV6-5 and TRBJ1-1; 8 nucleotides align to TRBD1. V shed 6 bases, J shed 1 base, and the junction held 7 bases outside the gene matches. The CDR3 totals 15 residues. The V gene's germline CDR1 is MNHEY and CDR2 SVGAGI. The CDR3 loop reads CASRTGGRPNTEAFF. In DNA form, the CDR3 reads TGTGCCAGCAGAACAGGGGGGCGTCCGAACACTGAAGCTTTCTTT.